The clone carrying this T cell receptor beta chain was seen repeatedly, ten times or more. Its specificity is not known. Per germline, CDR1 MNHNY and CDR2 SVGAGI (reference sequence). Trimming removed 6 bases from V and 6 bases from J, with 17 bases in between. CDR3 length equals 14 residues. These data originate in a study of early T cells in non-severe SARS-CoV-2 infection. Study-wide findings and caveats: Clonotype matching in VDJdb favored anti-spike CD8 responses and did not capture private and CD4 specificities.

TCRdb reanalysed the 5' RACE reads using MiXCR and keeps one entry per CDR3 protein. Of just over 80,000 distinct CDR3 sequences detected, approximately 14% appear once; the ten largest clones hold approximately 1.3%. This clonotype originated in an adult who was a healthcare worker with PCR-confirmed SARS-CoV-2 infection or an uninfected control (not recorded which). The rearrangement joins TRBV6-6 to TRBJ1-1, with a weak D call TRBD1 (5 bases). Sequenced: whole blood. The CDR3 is CASSPQTGGAEAFF. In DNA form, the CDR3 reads TGTGCCAGCAGCCCTCAGACCGGGGGGGCTGAAGCTTTCTTT.